These T cell receptor beta chains were read from a single sample in a study of T cells in Graves' hyperthyroidism and ophthalmopathy. MiXCR, run by TCRdb on the multiplex PCR reads, gives a single entry per CDR3 protein. The table includes over 400,000 distinct CDR3 sequences, approximately 23% detected once. Sequenced input: blood. These TCRs come from a woman in her 70s with Graves' ophthalmopathy. Both conserved end residues are part of each CDR3. The D gene is left open where the match is weak. The size field is filled for only some rows; it gives once, few, many or a size class.

>TRBJ1-1|.|.|TRBV30
TGTGCCTGGAACCTACAAGGAAGGGACACTGAAGCTTTCTTT
CAWNLQGRDTEAFF
>TRBJ1-3|.|few|TRBV12-3/TRBV12-4
TGTGCCAGCAGTAACAGGGCTGCCGGAAACACCATATATTTT
CASSNRAAGNTIYF
>TRBJ2-7|.|.|TRBV12-3/TRBV12-4
TGTGCCAGCAGTTCTACAGAACACTACTCCTACGAGCAGTACTTC
CASSSTEHYSYEQYF
>TRBJ2-5|.|.|TRBV27
TGTGCCAGCAGTTGGCTGATTGGTGAGACCCAGTACTTC
CASSWLIGETQYF
>TRBJ1-3|.|few|TRBV20-1
TGCAGTGCGGGGGGAGGGAGAGGAAACACCATATATTTT
CSAGGGRGNTIYF
>TRBJ2-1|TRBD2|.|TRBV3-1
TGTGCCAGCAGCCAAGATCGTAGCGGGATGGGCAATGAGCAGTTCTTC
CASSQDRSGMGNEQFF
>TRBJ2-7|.|many|TRBV7-2
TGTGCCAGCAGCAGCCCCAGGGGAGGCTACGAGCAGTACTTC
CASSSPRGGYEQYF
>TRBJ1-3|.|.|TRBV7-2
TGTGCCAGCAGCTGGAGAAACACCATATATTTT
CASSWRNTIYF
>TRBJ2-5|.|.|TRBV3-1
TGTGCCAGCAGCCAGAGGGCCACTCGAGAGACCCAGTACTTC
CASSQRATRETQYF
>TRBJ2-1|.|many|TRBV12-3/TRBV12-4
TGTGCCAGCACTGGGGGTCGGCCATTAAACAATGAGCAGTTCTTC
CASTGGRPLNNEQFF
>TRBJ2-1|TRBD2|few|TRBV2
TGTGCCAGCAGTGGGGGCTCCAGCGGGAGTGGCTACAATGAGCAGTTCTTC
CASSGGSSGSGYNEQFF
>TRBJ2-7|.|many|TRBV10-1
TGCGCCAGCAGTGAGTCAGGGTACGAGCAGTACTTC
CASSESGYEQYF
>TRBJ2-7|TRBD1|.|TRBV29-1
TGCAGCGTTGAAGGTCCCAGAGGGGGCAGGGAGCAGTACTTC
CSVEGPRGGREQYF
>TRBJ2-7|.|few|TRBV6-1
TGTGCCAGCAGTGAAGGTCTACACTCCTACGAGCAGTACTTC
CASSEGLHSYEQYF
>TRBJ2-1|TRBD2|many|TRBV12-3/TRBV12-4
TGTGCCAGCAGTGCCCGGACTAGCGGGAGGAATGAGCAGTTCTTC
CASSARTSGRNEQFF
>TRBJ2-1|TRBD1|few|TRBV6-1
TGTGCCAGCAGCCTAGGGGGCTCCAGGTCCTACAATGAGCAGTTCTTC
CASSLGGSRSYNEQFF
>TRBJ2-2|.|.|TRBV15
TGTGCCACCAGCAGAGATCAGGTGGGCGGGGAGCTGTTTTTT
CATSRDQVGGELFF
>TRBJ2-3|TRBD2|many|TRBV7-2
TGTGCCAGCAGCGACTCTAGCGGGAGCCTCACAGATACGCAGTATTTT
CASSDSSGSLTDTQYF
>TRBJ2-7|.|few|TRBV9
TGTGCCAGCAGCGTAGGTCCTGCCTACGAGCAGTACTTC
CASSVGPAYEQYF
>TRBJ2-1|TRBD2|few|TRBV10-1
TGCGCCAGCAGTCGGGGACTAGCGGGTTCGGGGAGGGAGCAGTTCTTC
CASSRGLAGSGREQFF
>TRBJ2-2|.|.|TRBV6-5
TGTGCCAGCAGTTACTCCGGGACGGAAAACACCGGGGAGCTGTTTTTT
CASSYSGTENTGELFF
>TRBJ1-2|.|.|TRBV19
TGTGCCAGTAGTATAGACGGGGTCGGCTACACCTTC
CASSIDGVGYTF
>TRBJ1-2|TRBD1|few|TRBV24-1
TGTGCCACCAGTGATCCGGGACAGGGTATAGGCTACACCTTC
CATSDPGQGIGYTF
>TRBJ1-3|.|.|TRBV20-1
TGCAGTGCTTATGGGGGAAGTGGAAACACCATATATTTT
CSAYGGSGNTIYF
>TRBJ1-2|TRBD1|few|TRBV2
TGTGCCAGCAGTAGACAACCGGGACAGGGGGACACTAACTATGGCTACACCTTC
CASSRQPGQGDTNYGYTF
>TRBJ1-1|.|many|TRBV29-1
TGCAGCGTTGCAGGGCGGCGGGCCGCTTTCTTT
CSVAGRRAAFF
>TRBJ1-2|TRBD1|many|TRBV12-3/TRBV12-4
TGTGCCAGCAGACCGACAGGGCGCGGCTACACCTTC
CASRPTGRGYTF
>TRBJ2-7|.|once|TRBV20-1
TGCAGTGCTCGTTTTAACAGGGACCGCTACGAGCAGTACTTC
CSARFNRDRYEQYF
>TRBJ2-3|.|.|TRBV11-2
TGTGCCAGCCGCAACAGGGGGGGGGCTAGCACAGATACGCAGTATTTT
CASRNRGGASTDTQYF
>TRBJ2-7|.|.|TRBV3-1
TGTGCCAGCAGCCCCTGGGGCGGAGGGGTCGGCGAGCAGTACTTC
CASSPWGGGVGEQYF
>TRBJ2-7|.|.|TRBV20-1
TGCAGTGCTGGGAGTAGCTACGAGCAGTACTTC
CSAGSSYEQYF
>TRBJ2-3|TRBD2|.|TRBV5-4
TGTGCCAGCAGCATCACGAGGACTAGCCCTACGCAGTATTTT
CASSITRTSPTQYF
>TRBJ2-5|TRBD2|many|TRBV20-1
TGCAGTGCCGAAGCGGGAGGAGAGACCCAGTACTTC
CSAEAGGETQYF
>TRBJ2-5|TRBD2|.|TRBV5-6
TGTGCCAGCACCGAGAAGGGACTAGCGGGAGTTGTGACCCAGTACTTC
CASTEKGLAGVVTQYF
>TRBJ1-1|.|many|TRBV28
TGTGCCAGCAGTCCCTCACTGAACACTGAAGCTTTCTTT
CASSPSLNTEAFF
>TRBJ1-3|.|.|TRBV13
TGTGCCAGCAGCTATATAGGGGTGTCTGGAAACACCATATATTTT
CASSYIGVSGNTIYF
>TRBJ2-6|.|.|TRBV19
TGTGCCAGTCATTATGGGGCCAACGTCCTGACTTTC
CASHYGANVLTF
>TRBJ1-1|.|.|TRBV2
TGTGCCAGCAGCTTATTAGGCTTGGGGTTTTTAAACACTGAAGCTTTCTTT
CASSLLGLGFLNTEAFF
>TRBJ1-2|.|.|TRBV10-3
TGTGCCATCAGTGAGGTGGCAGGGCAGTCCTATGGCTACACCTTC
CAISEVAGQSYGYTF
>TRBJ2-1|TRBD2|many|TRBV2
TGTGCCAGCACCCCGGCGGGGGTCTCCTACAATGAGCAGTTCTTC
CASTPAGVSYNEQFF
>TRBJ2-1|TRBD2|.|TRBV19
TGTGCCAGTAGTATAAAGGGAGGGAGAGACAATGAGCAGTTCTTC
CASSIKGGRDNEQFF
>TRBJ1-1|.|few|TRBV10-2
TGCGCCAGCAGTGAGGGAGGGCGGACTGAAGCTTTCTTT
CASSEGGRTEAFF
>TRBJ1-1|.|many|TRBV7-8
TGTGCCAGCAGGGTACCGGGCGGGAGAACTGAAGCTTTCTTT
CASRVPGGRTEAFF
>TRBJ2-7|TRBD2|many|TRBV28
TGTGCCAGCAGTTTCCCGGGGGGGACTAGCGGGAGTTCCTACGAGCAGTACTTC
CASSFPGGTSGSSYEQYF
>TRBJ2-7|TRBD1|.|TRBV7-9
TGTGCCAGCAGCGCGGGACAGGGGAACTACGAGCAGTACTTC
CASSAGQGNYEQYF
>TRBJ1-5|.|.|TRBV6-1
TGTGCCAGCAGGAGGGACTGGAGATATAGCAATCAGCCCCAGCATTTT
CASRRDWRYSNQPQHF